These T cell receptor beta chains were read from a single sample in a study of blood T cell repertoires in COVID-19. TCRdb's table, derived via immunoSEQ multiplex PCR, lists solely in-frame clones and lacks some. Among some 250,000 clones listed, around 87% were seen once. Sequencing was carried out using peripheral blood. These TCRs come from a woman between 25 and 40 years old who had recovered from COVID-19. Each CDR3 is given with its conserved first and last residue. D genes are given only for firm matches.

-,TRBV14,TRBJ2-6,TGTGCCAGCAGCTCCCCAGGGTTGGCTGGGGCCAACGTCCTGACTTTC,CASSSPGLAGANVLTF
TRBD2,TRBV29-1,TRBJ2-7,TGCAGCGTTGAAGCTATGCAGGGGACTAGCAGTTCCTACGAGCAGTACTTC,CSVEAMQGTSSSYEQYF
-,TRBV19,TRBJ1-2,TGTGCCAGTAGTATAGCGGCCCTACAGATCATCTATGGCTACACCTTC,CASSIAALQIIYGYTF
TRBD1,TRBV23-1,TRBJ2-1,TGCGCCAGCAGTCGGGGGGACAGGGCTAAGAATGAGCAGTTCTTC,CASSRGDRAKNEQFF
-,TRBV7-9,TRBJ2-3,TGTGCCAGCAGTCCGGTGGCAGATACGCAGTATTTT,CASSPVADTQYF
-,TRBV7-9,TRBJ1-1,TGTGCCAGCAGCGGAGCTGAAGCTTTCTTT,CASSGAEAFF
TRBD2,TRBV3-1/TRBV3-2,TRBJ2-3,TGTGCCAGCAGCCAAGAAGGACAAGCGGGGGAGTTT,CASSQEGQAGEF
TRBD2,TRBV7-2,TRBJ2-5,TGTGCCAGCGAGCGGGGGAGCCAAGAGACCCAGTACTTC,CASERGSQETQYF
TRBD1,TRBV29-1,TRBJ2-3,TGCAGCGTTCAAGACAGGGGCGGTCCAGATACGCAGTATTTT,CSVQDRGGPDTQYF
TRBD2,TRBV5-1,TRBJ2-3,TGCGCCAGCAGCTCCACCCCGGGGGGATCGACAGATACGCAGTATTTT,CASSSTPGGSTDTQYF